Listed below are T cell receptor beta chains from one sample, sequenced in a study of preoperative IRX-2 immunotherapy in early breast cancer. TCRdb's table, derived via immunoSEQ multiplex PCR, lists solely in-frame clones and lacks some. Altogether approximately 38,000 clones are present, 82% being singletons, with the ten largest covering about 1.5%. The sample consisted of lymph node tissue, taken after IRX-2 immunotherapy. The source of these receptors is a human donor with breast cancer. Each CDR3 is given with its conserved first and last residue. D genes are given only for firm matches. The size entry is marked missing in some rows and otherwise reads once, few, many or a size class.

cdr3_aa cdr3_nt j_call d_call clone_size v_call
CASSIALGNAEAFF TGTGCCAGTAGTATCGCCCTCGGTAACGCTGAAGCTTTCTTT TRBJ1-1 NA NA TRBV19
CASSLPGQETQYF TGTGCCAGCAGCTTACCCGGACAAGAGACCCAGTACTTC TRBJ2-5 NA NA TRBV7-1
CASSSLASGHNEQFF TGTGCCAGCAGCTCGTTGGCTTCGGGGCACAATGAGCAGTTCTTC TRBJ2-1 NA NA TRBV11-3
CASSGDRGQRGYTF TGTGCCAGTAGTGGAGACAGGGGGCAGCGTGGCTACACCTTC TRBJ1-2 TRBD1 NA TRBV19
CASTSGGRNEKLFF TGTGCCAGTACCTCCGGAGGGCGCAATGAAAAACTGTTTTTT TRBJ1-4 NA NA TRBV19
CASSLDLNQPQHF TGTGCCAGCTCACTGGATCTCAATCAGCCCCAGCATTTT TRBJ1-5 NA NA TRBV18
CASSPGLASRGEQYF TGTGCCAGCAGCCCAGGACTAGCTTCAAGGGGTGAGCAGTACTTC TRBJ2-7 TRBD2 once TRBV11-3
CASSLRAVNEQFF TGTGCCAGCAGCCTCCGTGCGGTGAATGAGCAGTTCTTC TRBJ2-1 NA NA TRBV14
CASSFTSGGDTQYF TGTGCTAGCAGCTTCACTAGCGGGGGTGATACGCAGTATTTT TRBJ2-3 TRBD2 NA TRBV7-4
CASSLDPNYEQYF TGTGCCAGCAGCTTAGACCCCAACTACGAGCAGTACTTC TRBJ2-7 NA NA TRBV7-8
CASSLEAGDTGELFF TGCGCCAGCAGCTTGGAGGCCGGAGACACCGGGGAGCTGTTTTTT TRBJ2-2 NA NA TRBV5-1
CASSFPGTGGNQPQHF TGTGCCAGCAGTTTCCCCGGGACGGGGGGTAATCAGCCCCAGCATTTT TRBJ1-5 NA few TRBV6-8
CASSRTRSYGYTF TGTGCCAGCAGCCGGACACGGTCCTATGGCTACACCTTC TRBJ1-2 NA NA TRBV6-8
CASSPLIAGEYEQYF TGTGCCAGCAGTCCTTTGATAGCGGGGGAGTACGAGCAGTACTTC TRBJ2-7 TRBD2 NA TRBV28
CASSLGTADYGYTF TGTGCCAGCAGCTTAGGCACGGCAGACTATGGCTACACCTTC TRBJ1-2 NA NA TRBV7-7
CASSSLRGEETQYF TGTGCCAGCAGCTCACTCAGGGGGGAGGAGACCCAGTACTTC TRBJ2-5 NA NA TRBV11-3
CATSPRRQTNTGELFF TGTGCCACCAGCCCCAGGCGTCAGACGAACACCGGGGAGCTGTTTTTT TRBJ2-2 NA NA TRBV15
CASSTGTGGNKNIQYF TGTGCCAGTAGTACGGGGACAGGGGGCAACAAAAACATTCAGTACTTC TRBJ2-4 TRBD1 NA TRBV19
CSVEGQEGQPQHF TGCAGCGTTGAGGGACAGGAGGGGCAGCCCCAGCATTTT TRBJ1-5 TRBD1 NA TRBV29-1
CASKRGGEYTEAFF TGTGCCAGCAAAAGGGGCGGAGAATACACTGAAGCTTTCTTT TRBJ1-1 NA NA TRBV6-8
CAISAGQGRSGNTIYF TGTGCCATCAGCGCTGGACAGGGGAGGTCTGGAAACACCATATATTTT TRBJ1-3 TRBD1 few TRBV6-8
CASSLSSGGIYEQYF TGCGCCAGCAGCTTATCGTCGGGGGGGATCTACGAGCAGTACTTC TRBJ2-7 TRBD2 NA TRBV5-1
CASSYSKVRGDTQYF TGTGCCAGCAGTTACTCCAAGGTCCGGGGAGATACGCAGTATTTT TRBJ2-3 NA once TRBV6-8
CASSLGVAKNIQYF TGTGCCAGCAGCTTAGGGGTAGCCAAAAACATTCAGTACTTC TRBJ2-4 NA NA TRBV7-1
CASSLRTGEGDSPLHF TGTGCCAGCAGCCTTAGGACAGGGGAAGGGGATTCACCCCTCCACTTT TRBJ1-6 TRBD1 NA TRBV11-3
CASSGRWANVLTF TGTGCCAGCAGTGGACGCTGGGCCAACGTCCTGACTTTC TRBJ2-6 NA once TRBV25-1
CASSTLKAPRFYSNQPQHF TGCGCCAGCAGCACTTTAAAAGCCCCGCGCTTTTATAGCAATCAGCCCCAGCATTTT TRBJ1-5 NA NA TRBV5-1
CATSRGTGGNTIYF TGTGCCACCAGCAGAGGGACAGGGGGAAACACCATATATTTT TRBJ1-3 TRBD1 NA TRBV15
CASSLVPGQGFEQYF TGTGCCAGCAGCTTAGTACCGGGACAGGGTTTCGAGCAGTACTTC TRBJ2-7 TRBD1 NA TRBV11-3
CASSPAGEQETQYF TGTGCCAGCTCACCGGCAGGGGAACAAGAGACCCAGTACTTC TRBJ2-5 NA once TRBV18
CASSYPMNTGNIQYF TGTGCCAGCAGCTACCCCATGAATACCGGGAACATTCAGTACTTC TRBJ2-4 NA few TRBV6-8
CASSFASGFSTDTQYF TGTGCCAGCAGCTTCGCTAGCGGGTTCAGCACAGATACGCAGTATTTT TRBJ2-3 TRBD2 NA TRBV11-3
CASSLRWGLGYGYTF TGTGCCAGTAGTCTCAGATGGGGGCTGGGCTATGGCTACACCTTC TRBJ1-2 NA NA TRBV19
CASSSTVSSYNEQFF TGTGCCAGCAGCTCGACGGTTAGCTCCTACAATGAGCAGTTCTTC TRBJ2-1 NA few TRBV7-6
CASSRDRTGGSYNEQFF TGTGCCAGCTCCCGAGACCGGACAGGGGGCTCCTACAATGAGCAGTTCTTC TRBJ2-1 TRBD1 few TRBV18
CASSLSAFTDTQYF TGCGCCAGCAGCTTGTCCGCGTTCACAGATACGCAGTATTTT TRBJ2-3 NA NA TRBV5-1
CASSPPDRNTEAFF TGTGCCAGCAGTCCGCCGGACCGCAACACTGAAGCTTTCTTT TRBJ1-1 NA NA TRBV11-3
CASSLVGSAGRHNEKLFF TGTGCCAGCAGCTTGGTAGGGTCAGCCGGGAGGCATAATGAAAAACTGTTTTTT TRBJ1-4 NA few TRBV11-3
CASTLRDRVDEQYF TGTGCCAGCACCCTCCGGGACAGGGTTGACGAGCAGTACTTC TRBJ2-7 TRBD1 few TRBV6-8
CASSQGYGGSGANVLTF TGCGCCAGCAGTCAGGGGTATGGAGGCTCTGGGGCCAACGTCCTGACTTTC TRBJ2-6 NA NA TRBV5-1
CASSFAMTQSSYNEQFF TGCGCCAGCAGCTTCGCCATGACTCAGAGCTCCTACAATGAGCAGTTCTTC TRBJ2-1 NA NA TRBV5-1
CASSLQGLNTEAFF TGTGCCAGCAGCTTACAGGGACTGAACACTGAAGCTTTCTTT TRBJ1-1 NA NA TRBV6-8
CASSLDLVITGELFF TGTGCCAGCAGCTTAGACCTGGTCATAACCGGGGAGCTGTTTTTT TRBJ2-2 NA few TRBV11-3
CASRGGTVNTEAFF TGTGCCAGCAGAGGCGGGACGGTGAACACTGAAGCTTTCTTT TRBJ1-1 NA NA TRBV6-8
CASSLERGARSPLHF TGTGCCAGCAGCTTAGAGCGTGGGGCTCGGTCACCCCTCCACTTT TRBJ1-6 NA NA TRBV11-3
CAISERAGNQPQHF TGTGCCATCAGCGAGAGGGCCGGGAATCAGCCCCAGCATTTT TRBJ1-5 NA NA TRBV6-8
CASSIFPTGPYEQYF TGTGCCAGTAGTATATTTCCCACCGGACCCTACGAGCAGTACTTC TRBJ2-7 NA NA TRBV19
CASSRSGGALEPQHF TGTGCCAGCTCGCGGAGTGGGGGGGCGTTGGAGCCCCAGCATTTT TRBJ1-5 NA NA TRBV18